Listed below are T cell receptor beta chains from one sample, sequenced in a study of identical twins. TCRdb redid the calling of the 5' RACE reads with MiXCR, one entry per CDR3 protein. In the table there are around 690,000 distinct CDR3 sequences, about 20% of which are singletons. Another study also made use of these data, one on T cells expressing NK-cell markers.

The sample comprised PBMCs. These receptors were obtained from a woman aged 18-29 years in good health. Each CDR3 is given with its conserved first and last residue. D genes are given only for firm matches. Expanded clones are given a class, and other clones once, few, many or no size at all.

J gene,CDR3 length,V gene,clone size,D gene,CDR3 DNA,CDR3 protein
TRBJ2-5,14,TRBV6-5,few,.,TGTGCCAGCAGTTACAGGCGAGGGGGTGAGACCCAGTACTTC,CASSYRRGGETQYF
TRBJ2-7,15,TRBV7-8,few,.,TGTGCCAGCAGCCCCTATTCGGGGGGCCGGGACGAGCAGTACTTC,CASSPYSGGRDEQYF
TRBJ1-1,13,TRBV2,few,.,TGTGCCAGCAAGGCAGGGCGGAACACTGAAGCTTTCTTT,CASKAGRNTEAFF
TRBJ2-7,14,TRBV20-1,.,.,TGCAGTGCTAGAGGCATAACCATTCGTGGGGAGCAGTACTTC,CSARGITIRGEQYF
TRBJ2-1,15,TRBV24-1,few,TRBD1,TGTGCCACCAGCGGAGGACAGGGTTTATTCAATGAGCAGTTCTTC,CATSGGQGLFNEQFF
TRBJ1-5,17,TRBV6-4,.,.,TGTGCCAGCAGTGACATGGTGGCAGCCGATAGCAATCAGCCCCAGCATTTT,CASSDMVAADSNQPQHF
TRBJ2-1,14,TRBV3-1,.,TRBD2,TGTGCCAGCAGCCCTACTAGCGGGATCTCAGAGCAGTTCTTC,CASSPTSGISEQFF
TRBJ2-2,14,TRBV4-3,.,.,TGCGCCAGCAGCCAAGACCCACTCACCGGGGAGCTGTTTTTT,CASSQDPLTGELFF
TRBJ1-1,14,TRBV7-3,.,.,TGTGCCAGCAGCCCCAGTGGCGGGAACACTGAAGCTTTCTTT,CASSPSGGNTEAFF
TRBJ2-3,12,TRBV20-1,few,.,TGCAGTGCTAGGGGTGGCCCAGATACGCAGTATTTT,CSARGGPDTQYF
TRBJ1-2,15,TRBV7-2,few,.,TGTGCCAGCAGCTCAATGGGGCCCCCTAACTATGGCTACACCTTC,CASSSMGPPNYGYTF
TRBJ2-2,13,TRBV20-1,.,.,TGCAGTGCGGGGACTCCAGCCACCGGGGAGCTGTTTTTT,CSAGTPATGELFF
TRBJ2-1,13,TRBV20-1,many,.,TGCAGTGCTAGACCAAACTACGGCGATGAGCAGTTCTTC,CSARPNYGDEQFF
TRBJ2-7,12,TRBV10-3,few,.,TGTGCCATCAGTGAGACCAGCTACGAGCAGTACTTC,CAISETSYEQYF
TRBJ1-5,14,TRBV12-3/TRBV12-4,many,TRBD1,TGTGCCAGCAATAGACAGGGTGGCAATCAGCCCCAGCATTTT,CASNRQGGNQPQHF
TRBJ2-3,16,TRBV4-1,.,.,TGCGCCAGCAGCCGAGGCGGAGCCACATTTTTCGGTACGCAGTATTTT,CASSRGGATFFGTQYF
TRBJ2-1,16,TRBV20-1,.,TRBD2,TGCAGTGCTATCAGACTAGCGGGGGGGAGGTACAATGAGCAGTTCTTC,CSAIRLAGGRYNEQFF
TRBJ2-7,13,TRBV7-9,many,.,TGTGCCAGCAGCCACGGGACAACCTACGAGCAGTACTTC,CASSHGTTYEQYF
TRBJ2-7,13,TRBV5-5,few,.,TGTGCCAGCAGAGCCGGACCGCCCTGGGAGCAGTACTTC,CASRAGPPWEQYF
TRBJ2-3,14,TRBV12-3/TRBV12-4,.,TRBD2,TGTGCCAGCAGTAGGGACTACTACACAGATACGCAGTATTTT,CASSRDYYTDTQYF
TRBJ2-3,14,TRBV7-8,.,TRBD2,TGTGCCAGCAGAAGATCTAGCGGTACAGATACGCAGTATTTT,CASRRSSGTDTQYF
TRBJ2-5,15,TRBV20-1,few,.,TGCAGTGCTAGAGATCGGGCCGTTCCTGGGGAGACCCAGTACTTC,CSARDRAVPGETQYF
TRBJ1-1,14,TRBV10-1,.,.,TGCGCCAGCAGTGAAAATCAGATGAACACTGAAGCTTTCTTT,CASSENQMNTEAFF
TRBJ2-2,14,TRBV12-3/TRBV12-4,.,.,TGTGCCAGCGTGGGTACCCCGGGAACCGGGGAGCTGTTTTTT,CASVGTPGTGELFF
TRBJ2-3,15,TRBV5-1,.,TRBD2,TGCGCCAGTTCGCTAGCGGGGGGCCTCCGGGATACGCAGTATTTT,CASSLAGGLRDTQYF
TRBJ2-5,13,TRBV10-3,few,.,TGTGCCATCAGTGACCTTGTCCAAGAGACCCAGTACTTC,CAISDLVQETQYF
TRBJ2-5,12,TRBV4-2,few,.,TGTGCCAGCAGCCACTCCCAAGAGACCCAGTACTTC,CASSHSQETQYF
TRBJ2-1,16,TRBV27,few,TRBD1,TGTGCCAGCAGTTTATCGACAGGGGAAGTCTACAATGAGCAGTTCTTC,CASSLSTGEVYNEQFF
TRBJ1-1,14,TRBV12-3/TRBV12-4,.,.,TGTGCCAGCAGGGTAATTGGGACTCTAACTGAAGCTTTCTTT,CASRVIGTLTEAFF
TRBJ1-5,15,TRBV10-3,many,.,TGTGCCATCAGCTCAGGACTACGAGTCAATCAGCCCCAGCATTTT,CAISSGLRVNQPQHF
TRBJ2-4,18,TRBV3-1,few,.,TGTGCCAGCAGCCAAGATTTTGGGCTAGGCTTAGGCAAAAACATTCAGTACTTC,CASSQDFGLGLGKNIQYF
TRBJ2-3,13,TRBV7-9,.,.,TGTGCCAGCAGCTACCCTGTTGGAGATACGCAGTATTTT,CASSYPVGDTQYF